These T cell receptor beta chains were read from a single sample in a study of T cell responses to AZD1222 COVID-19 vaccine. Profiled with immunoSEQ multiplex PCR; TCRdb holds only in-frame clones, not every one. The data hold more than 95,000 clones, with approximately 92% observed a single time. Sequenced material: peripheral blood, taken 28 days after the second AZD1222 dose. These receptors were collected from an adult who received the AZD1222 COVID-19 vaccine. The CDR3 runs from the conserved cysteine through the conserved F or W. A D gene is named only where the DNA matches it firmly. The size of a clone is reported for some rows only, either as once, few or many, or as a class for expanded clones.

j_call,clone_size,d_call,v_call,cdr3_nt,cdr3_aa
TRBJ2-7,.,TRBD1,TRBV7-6,TGTGCCAGCAGCGAAGGGACAGGGGGTTCCTACGAGCAGTACTTC,CASSEGTGGSYEQYF
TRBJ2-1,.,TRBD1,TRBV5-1,TGCGCCAGCCGAAACAGGGGACAGCAGTACAATGAGCAGTTCTTC,CASRNRGQQYNEQFF
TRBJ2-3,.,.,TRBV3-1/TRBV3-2,TGTGCCAGCAGCCCCTTCAGCAGCACAGATACGCAGTATTTT,CASSPFSSTDTQYF
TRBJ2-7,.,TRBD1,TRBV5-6,TGTGCCAGCAGCATACCGGGACAGGGGGCATACGAGCAGTACTTC,CASSIPGQGAYEQYF
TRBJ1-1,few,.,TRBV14,TGTGCCAGCAGCCGACCGGTCGGGCACACTGAAGCTTTCTTT,CASSRPVGHTEAFF
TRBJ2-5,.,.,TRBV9,TGTGCCAGCAGCGCATTGGGTATGCCTGGGGGAGAGACCCAGTACTTC,CASSALGMPGGETQYF
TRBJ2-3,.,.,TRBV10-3,TGTGCCATCAGTGAGTCGGGTGATAGCACAGATACGCAGTATTTT,CAISESGDSTDTQYF
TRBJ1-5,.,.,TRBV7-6,TGTGCCAGCAGCTTAGCAGCAGGTTTTAATCAGCCCCAGCATTTT,CASSLAAGFNQPQHF
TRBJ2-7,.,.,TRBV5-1,TGCGCCAGCAGCTCTTTGGTGGGGACGAGGGGAGGTAACGAGCAGTACTTC,CASSSLVGTRGGNEQYF
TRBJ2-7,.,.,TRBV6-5,TGTGCCAGCTCAACAGGGGGGGGGTGGCCCTACGAGCAGTACTTC,CASSTGGGWPYEQYF
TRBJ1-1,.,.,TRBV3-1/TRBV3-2,TGTGCCAGCAGCCATCTGGGTGAAGCTTTCTTT,CASSHLGEAFF
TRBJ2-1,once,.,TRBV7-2,TGTGCCAGCAGCTTAGCGCTAAGCAATGAGCAGTTCTTC,CASSLALSNEQFF
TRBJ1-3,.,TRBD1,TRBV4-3,TGCGCCAGCAGCCAAGCAGGGGGGAACACCATATATTTT,CASSQAGGNTIYF
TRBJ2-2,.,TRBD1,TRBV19,TGTGCCAGTAGGACCAACAGGGGGGCTGGCACCGGGGAGCTGTTTTTT,CASRTNRGAGTGELFF
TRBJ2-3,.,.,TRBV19,TGTGCCACAGGGGTTGACACAGATACGCAGTATTTT,CATGVDTDTQYF
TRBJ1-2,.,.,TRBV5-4,TGTGCCAGCAGCTTGGAGTCGGGGCGGGGAGACTATGGCTACACCTTC,CASSLESGRGDYGYTF
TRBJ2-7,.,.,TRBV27,TGTGCCAGCAGTTTTCGTACTTCCAGACCCGAGCAGTACTTC,CASSFRTSRPEQYF
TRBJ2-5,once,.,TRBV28,TGTGCCAGCAGGCCCCCCCCCTCAGAGACCCAGTACTTC,CASRPPPSETQYF
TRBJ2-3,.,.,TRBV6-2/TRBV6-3,TGTGCCAGCAGTCAAACGAGAGATACGCAGTATTTT,CASSQTRDTQYF
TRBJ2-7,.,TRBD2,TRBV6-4,TGTGCCAGCAGTGAGGGGACTAGCGGTTACGAGCAGTACTTC,CASSEGTSGYEQYF
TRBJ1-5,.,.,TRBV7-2,TGTGCCAGCAGCTTCGGGCGAGGAAATCAGCCCCAGCATTTT,CASSFGRGNQPQHF
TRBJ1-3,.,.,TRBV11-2,TGTGCCAGCAGCTCCGATACACCAGGGGTTACAGGAAACACCATATATTTT,CASSSDTPGVTGNTIYF
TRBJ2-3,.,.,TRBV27,TGTGCCAGCACCGGCACAGATACGCAGTATTTT,CASTGTDTQYF
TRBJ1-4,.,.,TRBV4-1,TGCGCCAGCAGCCAGATCAGGGTATATGAAAAACTGTTTTTT,CASSQIRVYEKLFF
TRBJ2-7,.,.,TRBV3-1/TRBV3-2,TGTGCCAGCAGCCAGGGGCCTTCCTACGAGCAGTACTTC,CASSQGPSYEQYF
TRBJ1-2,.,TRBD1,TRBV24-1,TGTGCCACCAGTGATGCTCAGGGGGACCCTCCTTATTTGAACTATGGCTACACCTTC,CATSDAQGDPPYLNYGYTF
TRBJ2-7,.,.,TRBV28,TGTGCCAGCGTATTAAGTCAGGGGATGTACGAGCAGTACTTC,CASVLSQGMYEQYF
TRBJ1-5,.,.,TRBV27,TGTGCCAGCAGTAACGACAGAGGCAATCAGCCCCAGCATTTT,CASSNDRGNQPQHF
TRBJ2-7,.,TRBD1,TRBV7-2,TGTGCCAGCAGCCCCGGGACAGGGGTGTACTTC,CASSPGTGVYF
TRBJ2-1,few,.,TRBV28,TGTGCCAGCAGTTCACTTGTGGGGGACGAGCAGTTCTTC,CASSSLVGDEQFF
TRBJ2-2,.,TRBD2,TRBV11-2,TGTGCCAGCACCCCCCTGGCGGGAGGGCCAACCGGGGAGCTGTTTTTT,CASTPLAGGPTGELFF
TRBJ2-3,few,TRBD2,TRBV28,TGTGCCAGCAGTTCTTGGACTAGCGGCACAGATACGCAGTATTTT,CASSSWTSGTDTQYF
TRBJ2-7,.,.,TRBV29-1,TGCAGCGTTGCTGACTTTGGGGGGCCCTACGAGCAGTACTTC,CSVADFGGPYEQYF
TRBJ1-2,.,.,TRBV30,TGTGCCTGGAGTGCGGGACATCTCTATGGCTACACCTTC,CAWSAGHLYGYTF
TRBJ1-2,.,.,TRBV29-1,TGCAGCATCCGGACTCCCCCTGGGTATGGCTACACCTTC,CSIRTPPGYGYTF
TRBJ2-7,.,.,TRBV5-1,TGCGCCAGCAGCGAGGTGGCCTACGAGCAGTACTTC,CASSEVAYEQYF
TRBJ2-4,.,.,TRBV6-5,TGTGCCAGCAGTTCCTCACAATTTTCGGTCGTCAAGTACTTC,CASSSSQFSVVKYF
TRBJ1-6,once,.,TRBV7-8,TGTGCCAGCAGCTTAGTCGTCCGGAATTCACCCCTCCACTTT,CASSLVVRNSPLHF
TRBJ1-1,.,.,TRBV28,TGTGCCAGCAGACCGAGTCAGGGCTCGAACACTGAAGCTTTCTTT,CASRPSQGSNTEAFF
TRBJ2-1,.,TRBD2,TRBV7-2,TGTGCCAGCAGCTACCCCGGACTAGCGGGAGGGGTTGAGCAGTTCTTC,CASSYPGLAGGVEQFF
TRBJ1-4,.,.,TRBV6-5,TGTGCCAGCAGTCCTCAGGGAGCAACTAATGAAAAACTGTTTTTT,CASSPQGATNEKLFF
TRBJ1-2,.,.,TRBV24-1,TGTGCCACCAGTGATACCACAGGGCCCTATGGCTACACCTTC,CATSDTTGPYGYTF
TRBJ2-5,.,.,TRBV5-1,TGCGCCAGCAGCTTGTACACAGGGTGGCAAGAGACCCAGTACTTC,CASSLYTGWQETQYF
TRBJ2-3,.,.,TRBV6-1,TGTGCCAGCAGTGAAGGTGGCGGAGATACGCAGTATTTT,CASSEGGGDTQYF
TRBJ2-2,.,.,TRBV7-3,TGTGCCAGCAGCTTGGCTAGCGAGACCTACACCGGGGAGCTGTTTTTT,CASSLASETYTGELFF
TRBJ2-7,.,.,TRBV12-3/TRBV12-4,TGTGCCAGCAGTTACAGGCCCTCCTACGAGCAGTACTTC,CASSYRPSYEQYF
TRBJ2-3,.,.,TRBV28,TGTGCCAGCAGACTTGGACCAGGAAGCACAGATACGCAGTATTTT,CASRLGPGSTDTQYF
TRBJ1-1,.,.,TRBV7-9,TGTGCCAGCAGCTTTATGGACACTGAAGCTTTCTTT,CASSFMDTEAFF
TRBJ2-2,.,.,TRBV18,TGTGCCAGCTCACCACCGTCCGGGAGAAACACCGGGGAGCTGTTTTTT,CASSPPSGRNTGELFF
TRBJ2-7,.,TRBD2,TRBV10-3,TGTGCCAGCCGACCGGGGACTAGCGGAGCCTACGAGCAGTACTTC,CASRPGTSGAYEQYF
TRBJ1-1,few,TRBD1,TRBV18,TGTGCCAGCTCACCAAGACAGGGGGCATCTGAAGCTTTCTTT,CASSPRQGASEAFF
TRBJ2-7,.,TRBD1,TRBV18,TGTGCCAGCTCACCCTCCGGGACAGGATCGAACGAGCAGTACTTC,CASSPSGTGSNEQYF
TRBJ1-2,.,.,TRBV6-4,TGTGCCAGCAGTCTTCGGGGGGGCACGTATGGCTACACCTTC,CASSLRGGTYGYTF
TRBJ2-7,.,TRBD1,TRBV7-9,TGTGCCAGCAGCTTCCCGGGACAGGGAGCGGGGCAGTACTTC,CASSFPGQGAGQYF
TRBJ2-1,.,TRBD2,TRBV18,TGTGCCAGCTCACCCGGGCTAGCGGGAGTCAATGAGCAGTTCTTC,CASSPGLAGVNEQFF
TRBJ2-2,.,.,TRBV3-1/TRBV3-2,TGTGCCAGCAGCCAAGATTCCGCGGGGTGGGATTGGTGGAACACCGGGGAGCTGTTTTTT,CASSQDSAGWDWWNTGELFF
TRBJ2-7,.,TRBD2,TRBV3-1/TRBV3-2,TGTGCCAGCAGCACATACACTAGCGGGGCCTTTGGGCAGTACTTC,CASSTYTSGAFGQYF